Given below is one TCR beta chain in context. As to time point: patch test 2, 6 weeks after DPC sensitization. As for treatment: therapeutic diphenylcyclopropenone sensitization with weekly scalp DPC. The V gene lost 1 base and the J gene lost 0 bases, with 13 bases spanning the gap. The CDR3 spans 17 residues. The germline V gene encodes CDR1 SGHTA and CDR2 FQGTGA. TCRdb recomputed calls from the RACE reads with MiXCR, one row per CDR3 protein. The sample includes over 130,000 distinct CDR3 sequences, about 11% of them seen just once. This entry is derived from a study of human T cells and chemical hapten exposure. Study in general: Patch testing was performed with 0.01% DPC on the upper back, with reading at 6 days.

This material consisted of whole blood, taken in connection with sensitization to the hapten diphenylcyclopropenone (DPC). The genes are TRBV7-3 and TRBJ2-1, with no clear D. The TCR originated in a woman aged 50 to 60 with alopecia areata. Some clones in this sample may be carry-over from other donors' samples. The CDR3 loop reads CASSLMVGESSYNEQFF. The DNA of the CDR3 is TGTGCCAGCAGCTTAATGGTCGGCGAGAGCTCCTACAATGAGCAGTTCTTC.